The 26 T cell receptor beta chains below all came from one sample that was sequenced in a study of control samples from healthy donors and cancer patients. Here immunoSEQ multiplex PCR was the method, and the copy in TCRdb shows in-frame clones only, minus some. Of hundreds of thousands of clones in the sample, 75% to 95% were seen once. The material sequenced was PBMCs. These receptors came from a man aged 35 to 55 with head and neck cancer.

This clone was seen once. The chain joins TRBV11-2 to TRBJ1-1, with D unresolved. V was clipped by 5 bases and J by 1 base, with 14 bases between them. Germline V gives CDR1 SGHAT, CDR2 FQNNGV. The CDR3 covers 15 residues. The CDR3 loop reads CASSPMVARNTEAFF. CDR3 sequence (DNA): TGTGCCAGCAGCCCCATGGTGGCGAGGAACACTGAAGCTTTCTTT.

The chain couples TRBV6-5 to TRBJ1-5; D is ambiguous. Germline CDR1 is MNHEY and CDR2 is SVGAGI. This CDR3 region has 13 residues. The germline V and J ends were trimmed by 6 bases and 11 bases, with 17 bases remaining between them. The CDR3 coding sequence is TGTGCCAGCAGGGACCCCGCGCAAGGGTCCCAGCATTTT. Translated: CASRDPAQGSQHF.

The chain carries TRBV28 and TRBJ1-5; D is perhaps TRBD1 (5 bases). This CDR3 is built from 16 residues. Trimming took 1 base from V and 3 from J, leaving 13 bases between them. The germline V gene encodes CDR1 MDHEN and CDR2 SYDVKM. The CDR3 DNA reads as TGTGCCAGCAGTTTATCTCAGGGAACCCTCAATCAGCCCCAGCATTTT. Translation: CASSLSQGTLNQPQHF.

V gene TRBV11-3 combines with J gene TRBJ1-1; D uncertain. The CDR3 extends over 14 amino acids. Germline CDR1 reads SGHNT; CDR2 reads YENEEA. The V end was cut by 2 bases, the J end by 0 bases, with 7 bases between. This CDR3 is CASSLNSMNTEAFF. The CDR3 DNA reads TGTGCCAGCAGCTTAAACAGCATGAACACTGAAGCTTTCTTT.

The V gene is TRBV6-5, the J gene TRBJ1-3; the D gene is possibly TRBD1 (5 bases). Trimming took off 8 bases at V and 0 bases at J, with 14 bases between the two ends. Germline V gene lookup returns CDR1 MNHEY and CDR2 SVGAGI. There are 15 residues in the CDR3. Here the CDR3 DNA reads TGTGCCAGCCGGGCGGGACCAAGCTCTGGAAACACCATATATTTT. Protein sequence: CASRAGPSSGNTIYF.

The chain recombines TRBV28 with TRBJ1-1, with 8 bases aligning to TRBD1. The CDR3 is 15 residues long. Germline lookup yields CDR1 MDHEN and CDR2 SYDVKM. J gave up 7 bases and V 4 bases, and 11 bases lay outside the gene matches. DNA of the CDR3: TGTGCCAGCAGTTACCAGAGACAGGGGCTACTTGAAGCTTTCTTT. Translation: CASSYQRQGLLEAFF.

The chain couples TRBV21-1 to TRBJ2-5. TRBV21-1 constitutes a pseudogene. This CDR3 is built from 15 residues. CDR3 loop: CASSKCGPRPETQYF. For the CDR3, the DNA is TGTGCCAGCAGCAAATGTGGACCCCGTCCGGAGACCCAGTACTTC.

The chain combines TRBV12-3 or TRBV12-4 with TRBJ2-4; 7 bases match TRBD2. This CDR3 contains 13 residues. Trimming took 3 bases from V and 9 from J; bases not matched to a gene: 5. In DNA, the CDR3 is TGTGCCAGCAGTTTTGCGGGGGAGCGCATTCAGTACTTC. Its protein product is CASSFAGERIQYF.

This chain connects TRBV29-1 to TRBJ2-2; TRBD1 agrees at 10 bases. V shed 7 bases, J shed 7 bases, and the junction held 9 bases outside the gene matches. The germline V gene encodes CDR1 SQVTM and CDR2 ANQGSEA. The CDR3 has 14 amino acids. CDR3 DNA sequence: TGCAGCGGGACGGGACAGGGGTCCGGCGGGGAGCTGTTTTTT. Encoded protein: CSGTGQGSGGELFF.

The gene calls are TRBV12-3 or TRBV12-4 and TRBJ2-3; D may be TRBD2 (6 bases). The V end lost 3 bases, the J end lost 3 bases, and 7 bases lay between the germline ends. The CDR3 sequence is 13 residues long. CDR3 nucleotides: TGTGCCAGCAGTTTCCGGGGGACAGATACGCAGTATTTT. This codes for CASSFRGTDTQYF.

The chain employs TRBV18 and TRBJ2-2; no reliable D call. Trimming stripped 3 bases from V and 2 bases from J, with 16 bases between. Germline CDR1 and CDR2: KGHSH and LQKENI. This CDR3 has 17 amino acids. For the CDR3, the DNA is TGTGCCAGCTCACCGATTGAGCGTCAAACTAACACCGGGGAGCTGTTTTTT. The encoded protein is CASSPIERQTNTGELFF.

The rearrangement joins TRBV4-2 to TRBJ1-4; 7 bases align to TRBD1. Germline lookup yields CDR1 LGHNA and CDR2 YNFKEQ. With V trimmed by 4 bases and J by 4 bases, 9 bases remained unmatched. The CDR3 sequence is 16 residues long. The CDR3 protein is CASSLPTGEYNEKLFF. The CDR3, as DNA: TGTGCCAGCAGCCTTCCCACAGGGGAATATAATGAAAAACTGTTTTTT.

The chain is built from TRBV6-4 and TRBJ2-1; 8 nucleotides agree with TRBD2. This CDR3 is 15 amino acids long. Trimming removed 4 bases from V and 4 bases from J; junction bases left unmatched: 6. Germline CDR1 and CDR2: MRHNA and SNTAGT. The CDR3 bases are TGTGCCAGCAGTGCACTAGCGGAGGGGTACAATGAGCAGTTCTTC. Translation: CASSALAEGYNEQFF.

The gene calls are TRBV6-2 or TRBV6-3 and TRBJ2-1; 8 positions match TRBD1. Germline CDR1 reads MNHEY; CDR2 reads SVGEGT. The CDR3 has 14 residues. V lost 4 bases and J lost 7; bases outside the gene matches: 6. In nucleotides, the CDR3 is TGTGCCAGCAGTTCCGGACAGGGACTTAATGAGCAGTTCTTC. Translation gives CASSSGQGLNEQFF.

The chain links TRBV27 to TRBJ2-1, with 11 bases that match TRBD2. CDR1 is MNHEY, CDR2 SMNVEV, per germline (reference sequence). Trimming removed 9 bases from V and 3 bases from J; junction bases left unmatched: 7. This CDR3 comprises 15 residues. The CDR3 sequence: CASSSSGGFYNEQFF. CDR3 bases: TGTGCCAGTAGCTCTAGCGGGGGGTTCTACAATGAGCAGTTCTTC.

CDR3 DNA sequence: TGTGCCACCTCGGGGGTGGGGCTTGCAACTAATGAAAAACTGTTTTTT. Amino acids: CATSGVGLATNEKLFF. The chain joins TRBV2 to TRBJ1-4, with D possibly being TRBD1 (5 bases). Trimming took off 10 bases at V and 0 bases at J, with 18 bases between the two ends. This CDR3 is built from 16 residues. In germline, CDR1 is SNHLY, CDR2 FYNNEI. The full variable domain, in which reference TRBV2 and TRBJ1-4 provide the parts outside the CDR3, is EPEVTQTPSHQVTQMGQEVILRCVPISNHLYFYWYRQILGQKVEFLVSFYNNEISEKSEIFDDQFSVERPDGSNFTLKIRSTKLEDSAMYFCATSGVGLATNEKLFFGSGTQLSVL.

The rearrangement links TRBV25-1 to TRBJ2-1; no clear D gene. Germline CDR1 MGHDK, CDR2 SYGVNS. The V end was cut by 1 base, the J end by 8 bases, with 3 bases between. The CDR3 is made up of 11 amino acids. CDR3 coding DNA: TGTGCCAGCAGTGAATTTTATGAGCAGTTCTTC. Its translation: CASSEFYEQFF.

J is TRBJ1-2 and V is TRBV18; 10 bases are shared with TRBD1. V shed 6 bases, J shed 0 bases, and the junction held 10 bases outside the gene matches. Germline CDR1 is KGHSH and CDR2 is LQKENI. The length of the CDR3 is 17 residues. This chain's CDR3 is CASSPGTGDTSNYGYTF. The CDR3 DNA follows: TGTGCCAGCTCGCCCGGGACAGGGGATACCTCTAACTATGGCTACACCTTC.

The chain links TRBV6-5 to TRBJ1-1, with a possible D match to TRBD1 (6 bases). Germline assignment: CDR1 MNHEY and CDR2 SVGAGI. The CDR3 extends over 13 amino acids. V was trimmed by 7 bases and J by 0 bases, leaving 9 bases between them. For the CDR3, the DNA is TGTGCCAGCATGACAGGACTGAACACTGAAGCTTTCTTT. Translated: CASMTGLNTEAFF.

About this clone: Distinct nucleotide sequences in the sample also encode this CDR3. This chain joins TRBV28 and TRBJ2-7; no clear D. Between the trimmed V and J ends, which lost 6 bases and 0 bases, there was a span of 12 bases. The CDR3 runs 14 residues. Per the germline V gene, CDR1 is MDHEN and CDR2 is SYDVKM. The CDR3 DNA reads as TGTGCCAGCAGCCTTACGGGTAGCTCCTACGAGCAGTACTTC. It encodes CASSLTGSSYEQYF.

The V and J genes are TRBV4-3 and TRBJ1-2; D not certain. Per germline, CDR1 LGHNA and CDR2 YSLEER. The CDR3 has 13 amino acids. The V end was cut by 0 bases, the J end by 7 bases, with 9 bases between. CDR3 sequence reads: CASSQETWRGYTF. The CDR3 bases are TGCGCCAGCAGCCAAGAAACCTGGCGTGGCTACACCTTC.

J is TRBJ2-7 and V is TRBV7-2, with D maybe TRBD1 (7 bases). The CDR3 covers 14 residues. The germline gives CDR1 SGHTA, CDR2 FQGNSA. V lost 4 bases to trimming and J lost 5 bases, with 15 bases between them. For the CDR3, the DNA is TGTGCCAGCAGCTCGGAGACAGGGAGGAACGAGCAGTACTTC. Its protein product is CASSSETGRNEQYF.

V usage is TRBV28 and J usage is TRBJ2-7, with no clear D. The germline V gene has CDR1 MDHEN and CDR2 SYDVKM. V dropped 10 bases and J dropped 7 bases, with 17 bases sitting between them. CDR3 length: 12 amino acids. The CDR3 DNA follows: TGTGCCACCAACCGTAACGCCGGGGAGCAGTACTTC. Amino acid sequence: CATNRNAGEQYF.

The chain carries TRBV10-2 and TRBJ2-7; unclear D gene. V was trimmed by 7 bases and J by 8 bases, leaving 15 bases between them. Germline lookup yields CDR1 WSHSY and CDR2 SAAADI. This CDR3 contains 12 residues. The CDR3 loop reads CASKNAEVQQYF. Here the CDR3 DNA reads TGCGCCAGCAAGAACGCGGAAGTTCAGCAGTACTTC.

The J gene is TRBJ2-1, the V gene TRBV5-6; 10 bases are shared with TRBD1. CDR1 is SGHDT and CDR2 is YYEEEE in the germline V gene. V lost 3 bases to trimming and J lost 8 bases; unmatched junction nucleotides: 5. This CDR3 comprises 14 residues. The CDR3 protein is CASSSDRGLHEQFF. The CDR3, as DNA: TGTGCCAGCAGCTCGGACAGGGGGTTACATGAGCAGTTCTTC.

The V gene is TRBV9, the J gene TRBJ1-2; unclear D gene. V was cut by 4 bases and J by 0 bases, with 7 bases left in between. Germline V gene sequence: CDR1 SGDLS, CDR2 YYNGEE. The CDR3 consists of 13 residues. The CDR3 region is CASSRGPNYGYTF. DNA for the CDR3: TGTGCCAGCAGCCGTGGGCCTAACTATGGCTACACCTTC.